These 2 T cell receptor beta chains came from one sample sequenced in a study of T cell changes during pregnancy in multiple sclerosis. Produced via immunoSEQ multiplex PCR; TCRdb's table is partial and in-frame only. The sample shows about 93,000 clones, roughly 91% of them seen only once. The sequences come from peripheral blood, collected after pregnancy. The receptors derive from a female donor in good health, enrolled as a control in a pregnancy study.

J is TRBJ1-1 and V is TRBV11-2; no clear D. Trimming pared 3 bases from V and 6 bases from J, leaving 5 bases between. The CDR3 spans 11 residues. Germline CDR1 reads SGHAT; CDR2 reads FQNNGV. DNA of the CDR3: TGTGCCAGCAGCTTGGGCCCTGAAGCTTTCTTT. Its protein is CASSLGPEAFF.

The chain combines TRBV6-5 with TRBJ1-2; unclear D gene. V lost 5 bases and J lost 0, with 13 bases in between. In germline, CDR1 is MNHEY, CDR2 SVGAGI. This CDR3 is 15 amino acids long. The CDR3 is CASSPWSEANYGYTF. In DNA, the CDR3 is TGTGCCAGCAGTCCCTGGAGTGAAGCTAACTATGGCTACACCTTC.